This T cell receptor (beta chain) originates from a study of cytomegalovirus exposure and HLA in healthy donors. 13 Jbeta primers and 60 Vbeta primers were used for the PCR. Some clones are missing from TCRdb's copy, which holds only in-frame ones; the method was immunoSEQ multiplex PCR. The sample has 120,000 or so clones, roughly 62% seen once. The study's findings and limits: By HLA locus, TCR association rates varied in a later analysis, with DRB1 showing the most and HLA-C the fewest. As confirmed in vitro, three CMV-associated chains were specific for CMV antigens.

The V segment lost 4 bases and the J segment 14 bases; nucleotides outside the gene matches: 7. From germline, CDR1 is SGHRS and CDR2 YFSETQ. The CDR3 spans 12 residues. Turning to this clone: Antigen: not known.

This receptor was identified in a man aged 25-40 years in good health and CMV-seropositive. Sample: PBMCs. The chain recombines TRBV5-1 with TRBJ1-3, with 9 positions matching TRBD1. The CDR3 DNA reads TGCGCCAGCAGCCCTCCCGGGGACAGGGTATATTTT. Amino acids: CASSPPGDRVYF.